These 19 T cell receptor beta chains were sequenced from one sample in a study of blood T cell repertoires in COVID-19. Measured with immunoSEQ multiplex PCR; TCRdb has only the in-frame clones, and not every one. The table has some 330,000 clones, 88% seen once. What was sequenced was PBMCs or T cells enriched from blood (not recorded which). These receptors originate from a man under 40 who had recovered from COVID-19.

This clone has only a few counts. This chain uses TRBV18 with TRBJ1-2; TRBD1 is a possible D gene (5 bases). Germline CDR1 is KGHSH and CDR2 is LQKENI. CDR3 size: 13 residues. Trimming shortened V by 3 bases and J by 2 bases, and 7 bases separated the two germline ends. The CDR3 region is CASSPGGNYGYTF. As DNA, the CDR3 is TGTGCCAGCTCACCGGGGGGGAACTATGGCTACACCTTC.

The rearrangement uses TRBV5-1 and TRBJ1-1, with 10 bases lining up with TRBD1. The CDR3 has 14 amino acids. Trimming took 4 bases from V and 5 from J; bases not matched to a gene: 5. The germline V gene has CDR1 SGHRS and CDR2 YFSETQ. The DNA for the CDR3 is TGCGCCAGCAGCCCTGGACAGGGGGAGACTGAAGCTTTCTTT. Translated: CASSPGQGETEAFF. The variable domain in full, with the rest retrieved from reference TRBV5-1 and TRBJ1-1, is KAGVTQTPRYLIKTRGQQVTLSCSPISGHRSVSWYQQTPGQGLQFLFEYFSETQRNKGNFPGRFSGRQFSNSRSEMNVSTLELGDSALYLCASSPGQGETEAFFGQGTRLTVV.

The CDR3 nucleotides are TGTGCCAGCAGCTTGGACAGCTTTAATTCACCCCTCCACTTT. This encodes CASSLDSFNSPLHF. The chain employs TRBV7-8 and TRBJ1-6; a possible D gene is TRBD1 (6 bases). The V and J ends lost 3 bases and 6 bases respectively, with 9 bases between them. CDR1 SGHVS and CDR2 FQNEAQ come from the germline V gene. The length of the CDR3 is 14 residues.

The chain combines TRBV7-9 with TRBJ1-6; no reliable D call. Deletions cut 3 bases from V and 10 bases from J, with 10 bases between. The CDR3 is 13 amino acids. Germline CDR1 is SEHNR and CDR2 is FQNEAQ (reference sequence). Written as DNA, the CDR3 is TGTGCCAGCAGCTTCGAGAACGAGTCACCCCTCCACTTT. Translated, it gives CASSFENESPLHF. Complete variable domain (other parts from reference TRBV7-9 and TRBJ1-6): DTGVSQNPRHKITKRGQNVTFRCDPISEHNRLYWYRQTLGQGPEFLTYFQNEAQLEKSRLLSDRFSAERPKGSFSTLEIQRTEQGDSAMYLCASSFENESPLHFGNGTRLTVT.

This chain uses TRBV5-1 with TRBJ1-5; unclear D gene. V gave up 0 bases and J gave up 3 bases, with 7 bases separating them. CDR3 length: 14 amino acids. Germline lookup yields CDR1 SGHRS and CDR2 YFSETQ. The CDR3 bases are TGCGCCAGCAGCTTGGACGGGAACAATCAGCCCCAGCATTTT. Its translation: CASSLDGNNQPQHF.

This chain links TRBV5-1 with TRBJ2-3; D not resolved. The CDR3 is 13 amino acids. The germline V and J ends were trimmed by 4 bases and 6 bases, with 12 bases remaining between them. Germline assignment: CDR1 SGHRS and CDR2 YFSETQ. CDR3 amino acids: CASSPFFGDTQYF. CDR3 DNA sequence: TGCGCCAGCAGCCCCTTCTTCGGGGATACGCAGTATTTT.

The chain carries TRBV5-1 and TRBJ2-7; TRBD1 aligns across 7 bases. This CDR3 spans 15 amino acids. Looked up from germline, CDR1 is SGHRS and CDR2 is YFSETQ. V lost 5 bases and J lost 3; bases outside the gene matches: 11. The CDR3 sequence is CASSSTGASRYEQYF. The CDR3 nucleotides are TGCGCCAGCAGTTCAACAGGGGCATCGCGCTACGAGCAGTACTTC.

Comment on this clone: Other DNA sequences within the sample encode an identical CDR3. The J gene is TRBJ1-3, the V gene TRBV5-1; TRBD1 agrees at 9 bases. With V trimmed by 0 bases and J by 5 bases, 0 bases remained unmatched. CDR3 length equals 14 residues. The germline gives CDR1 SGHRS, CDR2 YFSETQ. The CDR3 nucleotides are TGCGCCAGCAGCTTGGACAGGGGGCGAAACACCATATATTTT. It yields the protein CASSLDRGRNTIYF. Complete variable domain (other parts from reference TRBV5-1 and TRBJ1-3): KAGVTQTPRYLIKTRGQQVTLSCSPISGHRSVSWYQQTPGQGLQFLFEYFSETQRNKGNFPGRFSGRQFSNSRSEMNVSTLELGDSALYLCASSLDRGRNTIYFGEGSWLTVV.

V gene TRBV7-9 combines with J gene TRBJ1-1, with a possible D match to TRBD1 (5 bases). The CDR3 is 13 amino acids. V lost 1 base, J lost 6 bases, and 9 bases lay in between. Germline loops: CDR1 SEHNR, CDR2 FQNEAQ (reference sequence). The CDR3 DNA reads TGTGCCAGCAGCTTAGATTCCAGGGCTGAAGCTTTCTTT. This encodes CASSLDSRAEAFF.

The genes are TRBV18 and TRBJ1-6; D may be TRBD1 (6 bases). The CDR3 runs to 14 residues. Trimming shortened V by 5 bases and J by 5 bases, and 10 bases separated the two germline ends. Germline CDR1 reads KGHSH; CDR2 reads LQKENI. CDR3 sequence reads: CASSGQTDNSPLHF. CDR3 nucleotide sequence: TGTGCCAGCTCAGGACAGACCGATAATTCACCCCTCCACTTT.

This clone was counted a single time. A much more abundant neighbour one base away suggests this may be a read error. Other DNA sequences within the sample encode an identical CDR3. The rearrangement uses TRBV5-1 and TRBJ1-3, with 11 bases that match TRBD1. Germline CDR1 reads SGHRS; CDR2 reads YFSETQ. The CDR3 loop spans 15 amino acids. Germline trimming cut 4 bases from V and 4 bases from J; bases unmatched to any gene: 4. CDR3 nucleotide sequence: TGCGCCAGCAGCCTAGGACAGGGGGCCGGAAACACCATATATTTT. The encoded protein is CASSLGQGAGNTIYF.

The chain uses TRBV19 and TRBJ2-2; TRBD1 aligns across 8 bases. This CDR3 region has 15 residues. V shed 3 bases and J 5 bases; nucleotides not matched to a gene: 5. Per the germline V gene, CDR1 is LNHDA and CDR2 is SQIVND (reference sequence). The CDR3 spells CASSIQGAGTGELFF. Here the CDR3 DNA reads TGTGCCAGTAGTATTCAGGGGGCAGGAACCGGGGAGCTGTTTTTT.

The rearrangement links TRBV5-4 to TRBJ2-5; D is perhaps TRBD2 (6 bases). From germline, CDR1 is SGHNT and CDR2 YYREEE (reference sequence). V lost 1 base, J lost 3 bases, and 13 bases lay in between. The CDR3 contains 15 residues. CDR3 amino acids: CASSLIRGTEETQYF. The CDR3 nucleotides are TGTGCCAGCAGCTTGATACGGGGGACTGAAGAGACCCAGTACTTC. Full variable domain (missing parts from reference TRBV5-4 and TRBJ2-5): ETGVTQSPTHLIKTRGQQVTLRCSSQSGHNTVSWYQQALGQGPQFIFQYYREEENGRGNFPPRFSGLQFPNYSSELNVNALELDDSALYLCASSLIRGTEETQYFGPGTRLLVL.

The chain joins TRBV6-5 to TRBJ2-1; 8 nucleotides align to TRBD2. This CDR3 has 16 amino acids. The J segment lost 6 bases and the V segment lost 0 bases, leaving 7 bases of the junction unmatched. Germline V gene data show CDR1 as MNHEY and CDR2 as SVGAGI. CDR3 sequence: CASSYSLAGGFNEQFF. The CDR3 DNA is TGTGCCAGCAGTTACTCGTTGGCGGGGGGTTTCAATGAGCAGTTCTTC.

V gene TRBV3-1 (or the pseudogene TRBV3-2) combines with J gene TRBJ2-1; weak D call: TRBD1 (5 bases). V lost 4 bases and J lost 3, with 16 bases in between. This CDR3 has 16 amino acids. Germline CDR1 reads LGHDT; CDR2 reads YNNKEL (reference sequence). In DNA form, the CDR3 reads TGTGCCAGCAGCCCCGATAGGGGCAGGGTCTACAATGAGCAGTTCTTC. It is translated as CASSPDRGRVYNEQFF.

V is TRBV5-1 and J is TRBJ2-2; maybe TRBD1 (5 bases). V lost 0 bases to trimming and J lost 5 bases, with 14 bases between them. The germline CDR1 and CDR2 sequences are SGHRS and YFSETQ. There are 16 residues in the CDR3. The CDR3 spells CASSLEGQGATGELFF. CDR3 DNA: TGCGCCAGCAGCTTGGAAGGGCAGGGCGCAACCGGGGAGCTGTTTTTT.

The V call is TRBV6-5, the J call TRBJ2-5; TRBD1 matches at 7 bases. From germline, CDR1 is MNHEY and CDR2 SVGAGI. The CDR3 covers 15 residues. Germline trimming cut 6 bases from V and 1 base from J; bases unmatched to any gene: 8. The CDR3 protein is CASRSSGTAQETQYF. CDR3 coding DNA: TGTGCCAGCAGGTCCTCCGGGACAGCCCAAGAGACCCAGTACTTC.

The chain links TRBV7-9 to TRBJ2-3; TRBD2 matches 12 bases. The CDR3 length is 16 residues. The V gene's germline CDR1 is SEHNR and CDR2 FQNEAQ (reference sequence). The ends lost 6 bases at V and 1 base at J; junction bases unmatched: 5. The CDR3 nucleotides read TGTGCCAGCAGACGCCGGACTAGCGGGGGCACAGATACGCAGTATTTT. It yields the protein CASRRRTSGGTDTQYF.

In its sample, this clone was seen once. In DNA, the CDR3 is TGTGCCAGCAGTTTGAGCGGAAATACGCAGTATTTT. Protein product: CASSLSGNTQYF. This chain links TRBV12-3 or TRBV12-4 with TRBJ2-3, with TRBD2 as a possible D gene (5 bases). This CDR3 contains 12 residues. V was trimmed by 3 bases and J by 7 bases, leaving 8 bases between them.